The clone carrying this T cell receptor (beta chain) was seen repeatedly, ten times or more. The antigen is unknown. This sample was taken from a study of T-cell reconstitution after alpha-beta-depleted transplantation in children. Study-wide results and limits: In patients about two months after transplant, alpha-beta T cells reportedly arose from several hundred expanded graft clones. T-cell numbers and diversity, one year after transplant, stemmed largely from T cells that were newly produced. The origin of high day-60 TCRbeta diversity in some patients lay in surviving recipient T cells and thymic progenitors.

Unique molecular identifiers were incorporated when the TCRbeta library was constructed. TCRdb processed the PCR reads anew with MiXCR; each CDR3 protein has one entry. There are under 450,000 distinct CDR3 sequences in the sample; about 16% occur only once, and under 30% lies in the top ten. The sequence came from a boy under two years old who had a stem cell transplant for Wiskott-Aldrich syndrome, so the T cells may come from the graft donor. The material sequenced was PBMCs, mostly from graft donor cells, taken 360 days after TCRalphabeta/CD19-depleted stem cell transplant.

In DNA form, the CDR3 reads TGTGCCAGCAGTTCACGCAAGGGGTTCGTGGGCAATGAGCAGTTCTTC. Residues: CASSSRKGFVGNEQFF. The rearrangement joins TRBV6-2 or TRBV6-3 to TRBJ2-1; possible D gene TRBD1, 5 bases. The CDR3 extends over 16 amino acids. Germline V lookup: CDR1 MNHEY, CDR2 SVGEGT. Between the trimmed V and J ends, which lost 4 bases and 6 bases, there was a span of 19 bases.